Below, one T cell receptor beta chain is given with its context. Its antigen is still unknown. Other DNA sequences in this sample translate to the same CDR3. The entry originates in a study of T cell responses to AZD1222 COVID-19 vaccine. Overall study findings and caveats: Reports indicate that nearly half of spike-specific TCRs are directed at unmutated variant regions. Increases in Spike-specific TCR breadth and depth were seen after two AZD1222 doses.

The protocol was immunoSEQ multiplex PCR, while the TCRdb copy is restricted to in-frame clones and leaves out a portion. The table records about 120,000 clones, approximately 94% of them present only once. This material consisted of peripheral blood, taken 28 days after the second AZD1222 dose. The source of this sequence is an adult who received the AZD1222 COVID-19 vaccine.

CDR3 loop: CASSSGQTNYGYTF. CDR3 bases: TGTGCCAGCAGCTCGGGACAAACAAACTATGGCTACACCTTC. This chain links TRBV11-2 with TRBJ1-2, with D tentatively TRBD1 (6 bases). The V and J ends lost 4 bases and 2 bases respectively, with 11 bases between them. This CDR3 is 14 amino acids long. Germline V gives CDR1 SGHAT, CDR2 FQNNGV.